This entry lists 22 T cell receptor beta chains sequenced from one sample in a study of OX40 agonist ivuxolimab in advanced cancers. Libraries were prepared by immunoSEQ multiplex PCR; TCRdb keeps only in-frame clonotypes and omits some of them. The data contain about 70,000 clones, just over 85% of them seen just once; the ten biggest clones take up under 3%. The sequencing used CD4+ or CD8+ T cells sorted from blood, collected in a trial of the OX40 agonist ivuxolimab. All receptors derive from an adult with an advanced solid tumor such as melanoma, head and neck, liver or kidney cancer.

The chain has TRBV6-1 and TRBJ2-5; 8 bases match TRBD2. CDR3 length: 18 amino acids. Trimming cost V 1 base and J 4 bases; bases outside gene matches: 14. Germline assignment: CDR1 MNHNS and CDR2 SASEGT. The CDR3 DNA sequence: TGTGCCAGCAGTGAAGTGGTAGCGGGGACCCCGAAGGGAGAGACCCAGTACTTC. Residues: CASSEVVAGTPKGETQYF.

This sequence joins TRBV5-1 and TRBJ2-5, with TRBD1 identical over 9 bases. The CDR3 runs to 18 residues. From germline, CDR1 is SGHRS and CDR2 YFSETQ. Trimming removed 2 bases from V and 2 bases from J; junction bases left unmatched: 13. The CDR3 DNA sequence: TGCGCCAGCAGCTTTCTCCCGGGACAGGGTCGAAAGCAAGAGACCCAGTACTTC. This codes for CASSFLPGQGRKQETQYF.

This clone was observed a few times. The rearrangement uses TRBV10-3 and TRBJ1-1; 8 bases are shared with TRBD1. The V segment lost 3 bases and the J segment 4 bases; nucleotides outside the gene matches: 1. Germline V gene lookup returns CDR1 ENHRY and CDR2 SYGVKD. The CDR3 consists of 13 residues. The CDR3 loop reads CAISDRGLTEAFF. CDR3 nucleotides: TGTGCCATCAGTGACAGGGGGCTCACTGAAGCTTTCTTT.

This clone was counted only a few times. The J gene is TRBJ2-1, the V gene TRBV18, with D perhaps TRBD2 (6 bases). This CDR3 contains 16 residues. V lost 2 bases and J lost 15, with 26 bases in between. CDR1 and CDR2 from the germline V gene are KGHSH and LQKENI. In DNA form, the CDR3 reads TGTGCCAGCTCACCAGATCTCAGCGGGTCGGCCGTCGGCCCGTTCTTC. Its protein is CASSPDLSGSAVGPFF.

This chain connects TRBV6-4 to TRBJ1-1; tentatively, D is TRBD1 (6 bases). With 5 bases removed from V and 5 bases from J, the gap between germline ends came to 12 bases. The CDR3 loop spans 13 amino acids. Germline CDR1 is MRHNA and CDR2 is SNTAGT. The CDR3 region is CASSMGASTEAFF. The DNA of the CDR3 is TGTGCCAGCAGTATGGGGGCGAGTACTGAAGCTTTCTTT.

The V call is TRBV11-2, the J call TRBJ2-3, with D perhaps TRBD1 (6 bases). V was shortened by 6 bases and J by 6 bases, with 10 bases between the two germline ends. The V gene's germline CDR1 is SGHAT and CDR2 FQNNGV. The CDR3 consists of 12 residues. CDR3 amino acids: CASSSQGDTQYF. The CDR3, as DNA: TGTGCCAGCAGTTCTCAGGGGGATACGCAGTATTTT.

V and J are TRBV10-3 and TRBJ1-5, with D perhaps matching TRBD1 (5 bases). Trimming left V 3 bases short and J 3 bases short, with 12 bases between. The CDR3 totals 15 residues. The germline V gene has CDR1 ENHRY and CDR2 SYGVKD. The CDR3 DNA follows: TGTGCCATCAGTGAAGGCAGGGCAGTCAATCAGCCCCAGCATTTT. Protein: CAISEGRAVNQPQHF.

The CDR3 bases are TGTGCCAGCAGCCCCAACTCCGACAGGGTGGGCGAGCAGTACTTC. Translating it yields CASSPNSDRVGEQYF. V usage is TRBV6-6 and J usage is TRBJ2-7; TRBD1 agrees at 7 bases. J was trimmed by 6 bases and V by 6 bases; bases with no gene match: 14. The CDR3 loop spans 15 amino acids. The germline gives CDR1 MNHNY, CDR2 SVGAGI (reference sequence).

The chain links TRBV5-4 to TRBJ2-1; 8 bases align to TRBD2. V shed 4 bases, J shed 14 bases, and the junction held 5 bases outside the gene matches. This CDR3 has 11 residues. The germline V gene has CDR1 SGHNT and CDR2 YYREEE (reference sequence). The DNA of the CDR3 is TGTGCCAGCAGCGTAGCGGGAATTGAGTTCTTC. Amino acid sequence: CASSVAGIEFF.

The chain links TRBV7-2 to TRBJ2-1; TRBD2 aligns across 15 bases. The germline gives CDR1 SGHTA, CDR2 FQGNSA. The CDR3 length is 15 residues. V lost 5 bases to trimming and J lost 8 bases; unmatched junction nucleotides: 4. The DNA of the CDR3 is TGTGCCAGCAGCACGGGACTAGCGGGAGGACATGAGCAGTTCTTC. Translated, it gives CASSTGLAGGHEQFF.

This clone occurred once. The rearrangement links TRBV9 to TRBJ1-4, with D tentatively TRBD1 (5 bases). Germline CDR1 and CDR2: SGDLS and YYNGEE. The CDR3 consists of 15 residues. The V end lost 2 bases, the J end lost 7 bases, and 15 bases lay between the germline ends. CDR3 bases: TGTGCCAGCAGCGTCCAGACGGGACTGGGTGAAAAACTGTTTTTT. Its translation is CASSVQTGLGEKLFF. Drawing the rest from reference TRBV9 and TRBJ1-4, the complete variable domain is DSGVTQTPKHLITATGQRVTLRCSPRSGDLSVYWYQQSLDQGLQFLIQYYNGEERAKGNILERFSAQQFPDLHSELNLSSLELGDSALYFCASSVQTGLGEKLFFGSGTQLSVL.

This chain uses TRBV2 with TRBJ2-7, with D possibly being TRBD1 or TRBD2 (5 bases each). Germline V gives CDR1 SNHLY, CDR2 FYNNEI. Trimming stripped 7 bases from V and 7 bases from J, with 14 bases between. The CDR3 is 12 amino acids. Here the CDR3 reads CASMKFWGEQYF. Here the CDR3 DNA reads TGTGCCAGCATGAAGTTTTGGGGGGAGCAGTACTTC.

The chain recombines TRBV15 with TRBJ2-5; 12 positions match TRBD1. CDR1 and CDR2 from the germline V gene are LNHNV and YYDKDF (reference sequence). V lost 3 bases to trimming and J lost 5 bases; unmatched junction nucleotides: 4. The CDR3 sequence is 15 residues long. The CDR3 is CATSRGTGGLETQYF. CDR3 coding DNA: TGTGCCACCAGCAGGGGGACAGGGGGCTTGGAGACCCAGTACTTC.

This chain connects TRBV25-1 to TRBJ2-5; D remains ambiguous. This CDR3 comprises 14 residues. V lost 3 bases and J 1 base, leaving 9 bases between the germline ends. Germline V gene data show CDR1 as MGHDK and CDR2 as SYGVNS. CDR3: CASSDSPSQETQYF. CDR3 nucleotide sequence: TGTGCCAGCAGTGATAGCCCCAGCCAAGAGACCCAGTACTTC.

This chain joins TRBV10-3 and TRBJ2-7; D is perhaps TRBD1 (6 bases). Germline V gene data show CDR1 as ENHRY and CDR2 as SYGVKD. The CDR3 length is 13 residues. Trimming cost V 9 bases and J 2 bases, with 14 bases left between them. CDR3: CAIRGTQAYEQYF. In nucleotides, the CDR3 is TGTGCCATTAGGGGGACCCAGGCCTACGAGCAGTACTTC.

Here the CDR3 DNA reads TGCGCCAGCAGCTTCGGGCTAGCGGGGTTCAATGAGCAGTTCTTC. Amino acid sequence: CASSFGLAGFNEQFF. V usage is TRBV5-1 and J usage is TRBJ2-1; 9 positions match TRBD2. After removal of 2 bases from V and 6 bases from J, the junction contained 6 bases not matched to a gene. Germline V gene data show CDR1 as SGHRS and CDR2 as YFSETQ. This CDR3 contains 15 residues.

The chain recombines TRBV5-6 with TRBJ2-7; weak D call: TRBD1 (6 bases). V lost 2 bases and J lost 4, with 16 bases in between. The germline V gene encodes CDR1 SGHDT and CDR2 YYEEEE. CDR3 length equals 15 residues. The CDR3 DNA reads TGTGCCAGCAGCTTAGGACAGACTAATTTTTACGAGCAGTACTTC. This sequence encodes CASSLGQTNFYEQYF.

This CDR3 reads CASSEALLFFGREETQYF. CDR3 nucleotide sequence: TGTGCCAGCAGTGAAGCGCTTCTTTTTTTCGGGCGAGAAGAGACCCAGTACTTC. The V call is TRBV2, the J call TRBJ2-5; no clear D. This CDR3 spans 18 amino acids. Germline V gives CDR1 SNHLY, CDR2 FYNNEI. Trimming took off 0 bases at V and 3 bases at J, with 20 bases between the two ends. Variable domain in full (rest from reference TRBV2 and TRBJ2-5): EPEVTQTPSHQVTQMGQEVILRCVPISNHLYFYWYRQILGQKVEFLVSFYNNEISEKSEIFDDQFSVERPDGSNFTLKIRSTKLEDSAMYFCASSEALLFFGREETQYFGPGTRLLVL.

To note about this clone: Relative to the germline gene, one junction end is altered; a read error may explain this. The gene calls are TRBV5-5 and TRBJ2-1, with 14 positions matching TRBD2. The CDR3 contains 16 residues. In germline, CDR1 is SGHKS, CDR2 YYEKEE (reference sequence). The CDR3 here is CASLRTSGGLRGLWIF. The CDR3 region has the DNA TGTGCCAGCCTTAGGACTAGCGGGGGGCTCCGCGGCTTGTGGATCTTC.

The V and J genes are TRBV5-1 and TRBJ2-5; 7 positions agree with TRBD2. V lost 4 bases to trimming and J lost 2 bases; unmatched junction nucleotides: 11. Germline lookup yields CDR1 SGHRS and CDR2 YFSETQ. CDR3 length: 16 residues. CDR3 sequence reads: CASSLRPAGTQETQYF. DNA of the CDR3: TGCGCCAGCAGCCTCCGGCCAGCGGGGACTCAAGAGACCCAGTACTTC.

The chain uses TRBV28 and TRBJ2-1; possible D gene TRBD2, 6 bases. The germline gives CDR1 MDHEN, CDR2 SYDVKM. The CDR3 runs to 14 residues. V dropped 2 bases and J dropped 5 bases, with 10 bases sitting between them. CDR3 nucleotide sequence: TGTGCCAGCAGTTTAACCGGGGGTAACAATGAGCAGTTCTTC. Protein: CASSLTGGNNEQFF.

The chain employs TRBV19 and TRBJ1-5; D not resolved. The CDR3 loop spans 15 amino acids. Germline CDR1 is LNHDA and CDR2 is SQIVND (reference sequence). V dropped 3 bases and J dropped 7 bases, with 16 bases sitting between them. CDR3 DNA sequence: TGTGCCAGTAGTATTCTACCACAAGAGGGCCAGCCCCAGCATTTT. This encodes CASSILPQEGQPQHF.